This entry describes one TCR beta chain. This entry comes from a study of OX40 agonist ivuxolimab in advanced cancers. The CDR3 extends over 15 amino acids. The junction had 2 bases not matched to a gene; V was cut back by 4 bases and J by 4 bases. Germline CDR1 SGHVS, CDR2 FNYEAQ. Clones were read by immunoSEQ multiplex PCR, and TCRdb kept only the in-frame ones, dropping some. The sample holds roughly 75,000 clones; around nine tenths are singletons and the top ten take approximately 6.2%. The sample here was CD4+ or CD8+ T cells sorted from blood, taken in a trial of the OX40 agonist ivuxolimab. The V call is TRBV7-6, the J call TRBJ2-1; 12 bases fit TRBD2. The clonotype originates from an adult with an advanced solid tumor such as melanoma, head and neck, liver or kidney cancer. Here the CDR3 DNA reads TGTGCCAGCAGCTCCGGACTAGCGGGGTACAATGAGCAGTTCTTC. It codes for CASSSGLAGYNEQFF. Full variable domain (remainder filled in from reference TRBV7-6 and TRBJ2-1): GAGVSQSPRYKVTKRGQDVALRCDPISGHVSLYWYRQALGQGPEFLTYFNYEAQQDKSGLPNDRFSAERPEGSISTLTIQRTEQRDSAMYRCASSSGLAGYNEQFFGPGTRLTVL.